This is a list of T cell receptor beta chains from one sample in a study of T cells in Graves' hyperthyroidism and ophthalmopathy. TCRdb fed the multiplex PCR reads into MiXCR, producing one record per CDR3 protein. This repertoire shows about 540,000 distinct CDR3 sequences, just over 45% found once; its top ten account for around 8%. The material sequenced was peripheral blood or thyroid tissue (not recorded which). The source of these receptors is a woman younger than 30 with Graves' hyperthyroidism. The CDR3 runs from the conserved cysteine through the conserved F or W. Fields, in order: D gene, V gene, J gene, CDR3 protein. The D gene is left open where the match is weak.

>TRBD1|TRBV10-2|TRBJ2-5
CASSKQGSYQETQYF
>TRBD1|TRBV7-9|TRBJ2-2
CASSPDRKFTGELFF
>NA|TRBV7-6|TRBJ1-1
CASSGGVGAFF
>TRBD2|TRBV4-1|TRBJ2-7
CASSQGDSGISYEQYF
>TRBD1|TRBV20-1|TRBJ2-7
CSARETGDGEQYF
>TRBD1|TRBV19|TRBJ2-5
CASRQGAEETQYF
>TRBD1|TRBV2|TRBJ2-3
CASRPGDRGKDTQYF
>NA|TRBV7-2|TRBJ2-5
CASSIPRVTQYF
>NA|TRBV12-3/TRBV12-4|TRBJ2-7
CASSSGAGTYEQYF
>NA|TRBV11-1|TRBJ1-1
CAPRDTEAFF
>NA|TRBV5-5|TRBJ1-5
CASSSRGRAQHF
>TRBD2|TRBV2|TRBJ2-2
CASSTRLAGRTGELFF
>NA|TRBV12-3/TRBV12-4|TRBJ2-5
CASSFLQALGTQYF
>NA|TRBV2|TRBJ2-2
CASTDRGGRLFF